Listed below are T cell receptor beta chains from one sample, sequenced in a study of cytomegalovirus exposure and HLA in healthy donors. The repertoire was sequenced with immunoSEQ multiplex PCR; TCRdb's copy has only in-frame clones and lacks some. The table includes some 99,000 clones, approximately 69% detected once. The sample comprised PBMCs. The receptors originated from a female donor in good health and CMV-seronegative. Both conserved end residues are part of each CDR3. A D gene is named only where the DNA matches it firmly. Size values are once, few and many counts, or a class for expanded clones, and some rows have none.

CDR3 protein: CASSLGQGVYNEQFF
CDR3 DNA: TGTGCCAGCAGCTTAGGGCAGGGGGTGTACAATGAGCAGTTCTTC
D gene: TRBD1
J gene: TRBJ2-1
V gene: TRBV7-9
clone size: -

CDR3 protein: CASSLGPSGFQETQYF
CDR3 DNA: TGTGCCAGCAGCTTGGGTCCGTCGGGATTCCAAGAGACCCAGTACTTC
D gene: -
J gene: TRBJ2-5
V gene: TRBV5-6
clone size: -

CDR3 protein: CATSRDRSPNEQFF
CDR3 DNA: TGTGCCACCAGCAGAGATAGGAGCCCTAATGAGCAGTTCTTC
D gene: -
J gene: TRBJ2-1
V gene: TRBV15
clone size: -

CDR3 protein: CASSRGGGSVIQYF
CDR3 DNA: TGTGCCAGCAGTAGAGGGGGGGGAAGTGTCATTCAGTACTTC
D gene: -
J gene: TRBJ2-4
V gene: TRBV2
clone size: -

CDR3 protein: CASSYPGLRMDEKLFF
CDR3 DNA: TGTGCCAGTAGTTACCCGGGACTTCGTATGGATGAAAAACTGTTTTTT
D gene: -
J gene: TRBJ1-4
V gene: TRBV19
clone size: -

CDR3 protein: CASSPVGTSGIETQYF
CDR3 DNA: TGTGCCAGCAGCCCGGTAGGGACTAGCGGTATAGAGACCCAGTACTTC
D gene: TRBD2
J gene: TRBJ2-5
V gene: TRBV14
clone size: few

CDR3 protein: CAWSVQGKSYTF
CDR3 DNA: TGTGCCTGGAGTGTACAGGGAAAGAGCTACACCTTC
D gene: -
J gene: TRBJ1-2
V gene: TRBV30
clone size: -

CDR3 protein: CASSEEGTRTDTQYF
CDR3 DNA: TGTGCCAGCAGCGAGGAGGGGACTCGCACAGATACGCAGTATTTT
D gene: -
J gene: TRBJ2-3
V gene: TRBV9
clone size: -

CDR3 protein: CASRLRVGQGPPYSPLHF
CDR3 DNA: TGTGCCTCGAGGCTAAGGGTCGGGCAGGGGCCCCCCTATTCACCCCTCCACTTT
D gene: -
J gene: TRBJ1-6
V gene: TRBV30
clone size: -

CDR3 protein: CASSQGPGQGTYEQYF
CDR3 DNA: TGCGCCAGCAGCCAAGGACCGGGACAGGGAACCTACGAGCAGTACTTC
D gene: TRBD1
J gene: TRBJ2-7
V gene: TRBV4-1
clone size: -

CDR3 protein: CASRGQVETQYF
CDR3 DNA: TGTGCCAGCAGAGGTCAGGTAGAGACCCAGTACTTC
D gene: -
J gene: TRBJ2-5
V gene: TRBV11-3
clone size: -

CDR3 protein: CASTPSGQYTDTQYF
CDR3 DNA: TGTGCCAGCACCCCAAGTGGGCAGTACACAGATACGCAGTATTTT
D gene: -
J gene: TRBJ2-3
V gene: TRBV27
clone size: -

CDR3 protein: CASSLSGRITYEQYF
CDR3 DNA: TGTGCCAGCAGTTTATCGGGCAGAATAACCTACGAGCAGTACTTC
D gene: -
J gene: TRBJ2-7
V gene: TRBV27
clone size: many

CDR3 protein: CASSLGTGDYQPQHF
CDR3 DNA: TGTGCCAGCAGCTTAGGGACAGGGGACTATCAGCCCCAGCATTTT
D gene: TRBD1
J gene: TRBJ1-5
V gene: TRBV11-2
clone size: -

CDR3 protein: CASSQTGAGNTIYF
CDR3 DNA: TGCGCCAGCAGCCAGACAGGGGCTGGAAACACCATATATTTT
D gene: TRBD1
J gene: TRBJ1-3
V gene: TRBV5-1
clone size: -

CDR3 protein: CASSAQGNEQFF
CDR3 DNA: TGTGCTAGCAGCGCTCAGGGAAATGAGCAGTTCTTC
D gene: -
J gene: TRBJ2-1
V gene: TRBV7-7
clone size: few

CDR3 protein: CASSLGGGLYF
CDR3 DNA: TGTGCCAGCAGCTTGGGCGGGGGTCTGTACTTC
D gene: TRBD2
J gene: TRBJ2-7
V gene: TRBV5-6
clone size: -

CDR3 protein: CASRAGVYNEQFF
CDR3 DNA: TGCGCCAGCAGAGCGGGAGTCTACAATGAGCAGTTCTTC
D gene: TRBD2
J gene: TRBJ2-1
V gene: TRBV5-1
clone size: -

CDR3 protein: CASRRQGVSGNTIYF
CDR3 DNA: TGTGCCAGCAGGCGACAGGGGGTCTCTGGAAACACCATATATTTT
D gene: TRBD1
J gene: TRBJ1-3
V gene: TRBV6-5
clone size: -

CDR3 protein: CASSSTGASYEQYF
CDR3 DNA: TGTGCCAGCAGTTCGACAGGGGCCTCCTACGAGCAGTACTTC
D gene: TRBD1
J gene: TRBJ2-7
V gene: TRBV6-5
clone size: -

CDR3 protein: CASNNGRGAQNEQFF
CDR3 DNA: TGTGCCAGCAACAACGGGCGGGGGGCGCAGAATGAGCAGTTCTTC
D gene: TRBD2
J gene: TRBJ2-1
V gene: TRBV2
clone size: -

CDR3 protein: CASSRQGDQPQHF
CDR3 DNA: TGTGCCAGCAGCCGACAGGGCGATCAGCCCCAGCATTTT
D gene: TRBD1
J gene: TRBJ1-5
V gene: TRBV7-2
clone size: -

CDR3 protein: CASSPRGLKLSNQPQHF
CDR3 DNA: TGTGCCAGCAGTCCCAGGGGATTGAAACTTAGCAATCAGCCCCAGCATTTT
D gene: -
J gene: TRBJ1-5
V gene: TRBV2
clone size: few

CDR3 protein: CSVEPTGPSRGQFF
CDR3 DNA: TGCAGCGTTGAACCGACAGGCCCTTCTCGTGGGCAGTTCTTC
D gene: -
J gene: TRBJ2-1
V gene: TRBV29-1
clone size: -

CDR3 protein: CASSPRLNYEQYF
CDR3 DNA: TGTGCCAGCAGTCCCCGACTTAACTACGAGCAGTACTTC
D gene: -
J gene: TRBJ2-7
V gene: TRBV27
clone size: once

CDR3 protein: CASTDRDIQETQYF
CDR3 DNA: TGTGCCAGCACGGACAGGGATATTCAAGAGACCCAGTACTTC
D gene: TRBD1
J gene: TRBJ2-5
V gene: TRBV28
clone size: few

CDR3 protein: CASSRRGRGRPYEQYF
CDR3 DNA: TGTGCCAGCAGCCGGCGGGGTAGGGGGCGACCCTACGAGCAGTACTTC
D gene: -
J gene: TRBJ2-7
V gene: TRBV7-2
clone size: -

CDR3 protein: CASSPKGLAGLYEQYF
CDR3 DNA: TGTGCCAGCAGTCCCAAGGGACTAGCGGGACTTTACGAGCAGTACTTC
D gene: TRBD2
J gene: TRBJ2-7
V gene: TRBV28
clone size: -

CDR3 protein: CASSLMTDYEQYF
CDR3 DNA: TGTGCCAGCAGCTTAATGACAGACTACGAGCAGTACTTC
D gene: -
J gene: TRBJ2-7
V gene: TRBV7-6
clone size: -

CDR3 protein: CSVAGVEETQYF
CDR3 DNA: TGCAGCGTTGCGGGGGTAGAAGAGACCCAGTACTTC
D gene: -
J gene: TRBJ2-5
V gene: TRBV29-1
clone size: -

CDR3 protein: CASLAGGGTEAFF
CDR3 DNA: TGTGCCAGCCTAGCAGGCGGGGGCACTGAAGCTTTCTTT
D gene: -
J gene: TRBJ1-1
V gene: TRBV7-6
clone size: -

CDR3 protein: CATSRRGGRPNEQFF
CDR3 DNA: TGTGCCACCAGCAGACGGGGAGGACGCCCAAATGAGCAGTTCTTC
D gene: -
J gene: TRBJ2-1
V gene: TRBV15
clone size: -

CDR3 protein: CASSAGGAETDTQYF
CDR3 DNA: TGTGCCAGCAGCGCCGGGGGAGCGGAGACAGATACGCAGTATTTT
D gene: -
J gene: TRBJ2-3
V gene: TRBV6-4
clone size: -

CDR3 protein: CSVYGGNTEAFF
CDR3 DNA: TGCAGCGTTTACGGGGGAAACACTGAAGCTTTCTTT
D gene: -
J gene: TRBJ1-1
V gene: TRBV29-1
clone size: -

CDR3 protein: CASSLWSGGNTEAFF
CDR3 DNA: TGTGCCAGCAGTTTATGGTCGGGAGGGAACACTGAAGCTTTCTTT
D gene: -
J gene: TRBJ1-1
V gene: TRBV28
clone size: -

CDR3 protein: CASSPLEGAGGKTQYF
CDR3 DNA: TGTGCCAGCAGCCCGCTTGAAGGAGCGGGGGGAAAGACCCAGTACTTC
D gene: TRBD2
J gene: TRBJ2-5
V gene: TRBV9
clone size: -

CDR3 protein: CASSPRRASRSYNEQFF
CDR3 DNA: TGTGCCAGCAGCCCCCGGCGTGCTAGCCGGTCCTACAATGAGCAGTTCTTC
D gene: -
J gene: TRBJ2-1
V gene: TRBV13
clone size: -

CDR3 protein: CASGSSLAGQETQYF
CDR3 DNA: TGTGCTAGTGGTTCATCCCTAGCGGGGCAAGAGACCCAGTACTTC
D gene: TRBD2
J gene: TRBJ2-5
V gene: TRBV12-5
clone size: few

CDR3 protein: CASSSSGTGGYEQYF
CDR3 DNA: TGTGCCAGCAGTTCCTCCGGGACAGGGGGCTACGAGCAGTACTTC
D gene: TRBD1
J gene: TRBJ2-7
V gene: TRBV2
clone size: -

CDR3 protein: CASSDSDSNEQFF
CDR3 DNA: TGTGCCAGCAGTGACTCGGACTCTAATGAGCAGTTCTTC
D gene: -
J gene: TRBJ2-1
V gene: TRBV6-4
clone size: once

CDR3 protein: CSVEVGQGQPQHF
CDR3 DNA: TGCAGCGTTGAAGTGGGGCAAGGGCAGCCCCAGCATTTT
D gene: -
J gene: TRBJ1-5
V gene: TRBV29-1
clone size: once

CDR3 protein: CASSVEGGVSYNEQFF
CDR3 DNA: TGTGCCAGCAGCGTAGAAGGCGGGGTCTCCTACAATGAGCAGTTCTTC
D gene: -
J gene: TRBJ2-1
V gene: TRBV9
clone size: -

CDR3 protein: CASSRGQDYTDTQYF
CDR3 DNA: TGCGCCAGCAGCCGAGGACAGGACTACACAGATACGCAGTATTTT
D gene: -
J gene: TRBJ2-3
V gene: TRBV5-1
clone size: few

CDR3 protein: CASSYSGGRSGEAFF
CDR3 DNA: TGTGCCAGCAGTTACTCAGGGGGTCGTTCCGGCGAAGCTTTCTTT
D gene: -
J gene: TRBJ1-1
V gene: TRBV6-5
clone size: -

CDR3 protein: CASSAQTYSNQPQHF
CDR3 DNA: TGTGCCAGCAGTGCGCAGACTTATAGCAATCAGCCCCAGCATTTT
D gene: -
J gene: TRBJ1-5
V gene: TRBV2
clone size: once

CDR3 protein: CASQGQPYPYEQYF
CDR3 DNA: TGTGCCAGCCAGGGACAGCCTTATCCCTACGAGCAGTACTTC
D gene: TRBD1
J gene: TRBJ2-7
V gene: TRBV2
clone size: -

CDR3 protein: CASSTTSGGGGEQFF
CDR3 DNA: TGTGCCAGCAGCACAACTAGCGGGGGTGGCGGTGAGCAGTTCTTC
D gene: TRBD2
J gene: TRBJ2-1
V gene: TRBV11-2
clone size: -

CDR3 protein: CSVDGGGTLGTDTQYF
CDR3 DNA: TGCAGCGTTGACGGCGGGGGGACCCTGGGCACAGATACGCAGTATTTT
D gene: TRBD2
J gene: TRBJ2-3
V gene: TRBV29-1
clone size: -

CDR3 protein: CASRARKQGPGELFF
CDR3 DNA: TGTGCCAGCAGGGCCCGTAAACAGGGGCCCGGGGAGCTGTTTTTT
D gene: TRBD1
J gene: TRBJ2-2
V gene: TRBV27
clone size: -

CDR3 protein: CASSLNLYQGGNIQYF
CDR3 DNA: TGTGCCAGCAGCCTTAATCTTTACCAAGGGGGAAACATTCAGTACTTC
D gene: -
J gene: TRBJ2-4
V gene: TRBV11-2
clone size: -